This TCR beta chain was sequenced for a study of vaccination effects on CD4 cells after COVID-19. Study background: Before sequencing took place, the ViraFEST assay used viral peptide pools to expand antigen-specific CD4+ T cells.

In the case of this clone: As yet, its antigen is unknown.

Study findings and constraints: Convalescent patients were scarce in the study, and it lacked early post-infection timepoints. Marked clonal contraction of both clone types appeared late after vaccination.

Profiling relied on immunoSEQ multiplex PCR, and the TCRdb table lists in-frame clones only, not all of them. Of 70,000 to 75,000 clones in the sample, about 74% were seen once. The culture ran for around ten days before CD4+ T cells were isolated. Cultures received IL-2 medium that replaced half the medium on days 3 and 7. Per germline, CDR1 MDHEN and CDR2 SYDVKM. J gave up 7 bases and V 8 bases, and 12 bases lay outside the gene matches. The CDR3 runs to 16 residues. This chain links TRBV28 with TRBJ1-3; TRBD1 matches at 12 bases. The specimen comprised CD4+ T cells from PBMCs cultured without peptide, sampled before COVID-19 vaccination. This sequence was found in a human donor who received a COVID-19 vaccine. The CDR3 DNA sequence: TGTGCCAGCGGATTCCCGGGACAGGGGGCGTGGAACACCATATATTTT. Translation: CASGFPGQGAWNTIYF.